This TCR beta chain emerged from a study of shared clonotypes between healthy human individuals. The naive CD8 population came from CD45RO-negative cells selected for CCR7, without terminally differentiated effector memory CD45RA+ cells. Recent acute infections and vaccinations were absent in the healthy HIV-negative adult donors. The method was immunoSEQ multiplex PCR; TCRdb's version includes in-frame clones alone and lacks a portion of them. The table shows over 750,000 clones, with 95% to 97% occurring only once. The receptor comes from a man aged 25-40 years in good health. The specimen was naive CD8+ T cells sorted from blood.

The CDR3 here is CAWSSGLRYEQYF. CDR3 nucleotide sequence: TGTGCCTGGAGCTCGGGACTTAGGTACGAGCAGTACTTC. V usage is TRBV30 and J usage is TRBJ2-7, with D maybe TRBD2 (6 bases). Germline CDR1 reads GTSNPN; CDR2 reads SVGIG (reference sequence). The length of the CDR3 is 13 residues. V was shortened by 3 bases and J by 4 bases, with 13 bases between the two germline ends.